This section outlines one TCR beta chain sequence together with its context. The sample is drawn from a study of blood T cell repertoires in COVID-19. Study-level background: PBMCs, B-cell-depleted T cells, or T cells were the source of the cDNA or gDNA that made up the material.

Per the germline V gene, CDR1 is SQVTM and CDR2 is ANQGSEA. This CDR3 region has 14 residues. Trimming left V 6 bases short and J 2 bases short, with 15 bases between. Profiled with immunoSEQ multiplex PCR; TCRdb holds only in-frame clones, not every one. There are approximately 130,000 clones in the sample; about 76% occur only once, and around 18% lies in the top ten. The chain carries TRBV29-1 and TRBJ2-3; D is unresolved. This clonotype was obtained from an elderly man with acute or convalescent COVID-19. The source material was peripheral blood. CDR3 in amino acids: CSVNTGSLTDTQYF. CDR3 nucleotides: TGCAGCGTCAACACCGGGTCTCTCACAGATACGCAGTATTTT.